This T cell receptor (beta chain) was identified during a study of cytomegalovirus exposure and HLA in healthy donors (dated by TCRdb to about 2017). Notes on the research overall: In an earlier analysis of fewer than 750 of the donors, 276 Gb of sequence data and 90 million to 120 million unique TCR beta sequences from roughly 180 million T cells were reported. Roughly 300 gigabases of sequencing data and tens of millions of unique TCR sequences were included in an early release covering around 650 HLA-typed donors. Of the roughly 400 genotyped donors, 65% to 90% were placed in the genetic ancestry cluster associated with self-reported Caucasian donors. The aim of the study was to test whether cataloging public T cell receptors could identify signatures of past pathogen exposure. The study profiled the T cell repertoires of 550 to 700 subjects by immunosequencing and related them to cytomegalovirus serostatus. In addition to the first cohort of 666 subjects, a separate validation cohort of 130 or so different subjects was used. High-throughput TCR immunosequencing, statistical association of individual TCRs with disease status, and machine learning were combined to predict cytomegalovirus infection status. To study patterns of TCR occurrence, a later analysis re-analyzed previously published TCR beta repertoires from 700 or so donors and added high-resolution HLA genotyping. The later analysis used no new phenotypic data to find candidate immune exposures, relying instead on TCR beta sequences and their occurrence across donors. An earlier analysis of 587 of the donors applied high-throughput TCR beta sequencing to assess whether each TCR beta V gene segment acted as functional or pseudogenic. Donor age, sex, ethnicity and CMV serostatus were compiled together with the repertoire data. A later genetic analysis used genome-wide SNP genotypes for about three fifths of the roughly 700 donors, treating that subset as a discovery cohort. All discovery cohort repertoires had been generated on a single sequencing platform. HLA typing included class I and class II loci at four-digit resolution. The number of typed donors differed by locus: roughly 629-630 for A, B, C, DRB1 and DQB1; 500 to 550 for DQA1; 600 to 610 for DPA1; and some 450 for DPB1. Several DR-DQ haplotypes were treated as single units for association and clustering because of strong linkage in the cohort. Across some 400 genotyped donors of the cohort, an average of about 240,000 unique TCR beta nucleotide sequences per donor were sequenced, and roughly 18% of those sequences were non-productive. Study-level results and caveats: In a later analysis, HLA-associated TCR beta chains were found to be more clonally expanded and to have lower generation probabilities than equally common non-associated chains. The cohort was sequenced for TCR beta chains only, and without alpha or paired-chain data the features that could be detected were limited. According to a later analysis, TCR association rates differed among HLA loci, with DRB1 alleles showing the most associated TCRs and HLA-C alleles showing the fewest. Correlated functional status among segregating V segments might reflect linkage disequilibrium, but an unknown experimental factor could not be ruled out. At a false discovery rate of 0.05, a later analysis linked about 16,000 TCR beta sequences to specific HLA alleles. Because HLA typing was unavailable for some donors at each locus, only the typed subset was used in association tests. Compared with the approximately 700-donor mean, donors in an Asian-associated ancestry cluster had fewer N-insertions in productive TCRs, according to a later genetic analysis. The 87-base-pair reads could not distinguish some IMGT-functional V segments, including TRBV6-2 and TRBV6-3, so those segments were excluded. When HLA alleles, especially DR and DQ, strongly co-occurred, TCR associations were difficult to assign to individual alleles. In a later analysis, most CMV-associated TCR beta chains were found to appear HLA-restricted, with HLA associations seemingly driven largely by CMV exposure. V-gene and J-gene trimming of TCR beta chains was associated with a missense DCLRE1C variant in a later genetic analysis, and the association was replicated in an independent cohort. The classifier was reported to diagnose cytomegalovirus status with high specificity and sensitivity in both the original and validation cohorts. A total of about 180 TCR beta chains were listed by the study as associated with cytomegalovirus. A further reported finding was that TCR beta sequences accurately predicted the HLA-A and HLA-B alleles for most subjects in the first cohort. A cluster of highly shared sequence variants was judged likely to be a technical artifact of the sequencing pipeline. A later analysis reported that several top co-occurrence clusters appeared linked to parvovirus B19, influenza, CMV and Epstein-Barr virus. While some public TCRs were present in many individuals, most TCR sequences turned up only very rarely across donors. The presence/absence analyses assumed that sequencing depth was roughly uniform across donors, and that assumption may not be true. Because counts were too low, about 15 rarely observed V segments, including chromosome 9 orphons, were left out of the earlier analysis of over 550 of the donors. Three of the identified cytomegalovirus-associated TCR beta chains were confirmed in vitro to be specific for cytomegalovirus antigens. In an earlier analysis of approximately 590 of the donors, most TCR beta V segments appeared in productive rearrangements about 87% or about 30% of the time, broadly matching IMGT annotations. The authors suggested that the approach could potentially be extended to other disease states and immunological phenotypes. Immune exposure information for the cohort was limited to CMV serostatus.

The CDR3 numbers 9 residues from cysteine through phenylalanine. Only CDR3 DNA remains: 27 bases, in frame from the first base. Trimming at the junction amounts to 11 bases on V and 6 bases on J, and the germline ends lie 8 bases apart. CDR1 and CDR2 (SGHVT, SQSDAQ) derive from the germline V gene. Libraries were prepared through the immunoSEQ multiplex PCR assay. The multiplex PCR relied on a mix of 60 forward primers for TCR Vbeta segments and 13 reverse primers for TCR Jbeta segments. The CDR3 region of rearranged TCR beta genes was amplified from genomic DNA by a multiplex PCR assay. On the Illumina HiSeq System, the amplified TCR beta libraries were sequenced as 87-base-pair reads. The study's processing was this. Across the 500 to 850 repertoires, a later analysis counted 60 million to 90 million unique TCR beta chains, 9 million to 14 million of which were shared by at least two donors. Raw reads were error-corrected and collapsed into unique sequences with a nearest-neighbor algorithm that merged closely related sequences to remove PCR and sequencing errors. To assign V, D and J gene segments, CDR3 sequences were aligned to IMGT reference sequences. For a sequence to be retained, at least a six-nucleotide match to both a V gene segment and a J gene segment was required. Rearrangements were called productive when the CDR3 lacked stop codons and stayed in frame with V and J; all others were non-productive. Following IMGT convention, CDR3 was defined as the stretch from the second conserved V-encoded cysteine up to the conserved J-encoded phenylalanine. Sequences without an unambiguous match to a single V gene segment were excluded from the earlier analysis of about 640 of the donors. In an earlier analysis of some 590 of the donors, V segments were called functional above 56.7% productive rearrangements and were called segregating when the between-donor standard deviation exceeded 5%. To diagnose cytomegalovirus status from the catalog of TCR beta chain sequences, a statistical classification framework was built. In a later analysis, V and J genes were assigned by comparing TCR nucleotide sequences against IMGT/GENE-DB human TR gene sequences. A later analysis assigned CDR3 sequences and most-parsimonious VDJ recombination scenarios with the TCRdist pipeline. A later analysis defined each TCR beta chain by its CDR3 amino acid sequence plus V-gene family, and excluded reads lacking a unique V-gene family. As a way to deal with suspected cross-contamination and a sequencing artifact, a later analysis dropped approximately 570 nucleotide sequences that were highly shared and had low generation probability. A later analysis calculated a clonal expansion index for each public chain from normalized within-repertoire ranks of inferred template counts. In a later analysis, generation probabilities were computed using a VDJ recombination model fitted to out-of-frame rearrangements, and the results were checked against IGoR. A later analysis scored TCR-TCR, TCR-HLA and TCR-CMV co-occurrence with hypergeometric tests, applying a repertoire-size bias correction to TCR pairs. In a later analysis, false discovery rates were estimated by permuting HLA or CMV assignments 20 times. A later analysis grouped co-occurring TCRs with DBSCAN, adding TCRdist sequence similarity when clustering within HLA-allele-positive subsets. Repertoires with fewer than 30,000 or more than 120,000 public chains were left out of co-occurrence clustering, as were a handful of repertoires with anomalous nucleotide sharing. TCRdb provides this immuneACCESS table in a form limited to in-frame rearrangements. Some clones are lacking; in checked studies, under half of them reflect an unresolved V gene, and why the rest are absent is not known. The DNA gave D and trimming, while V, J and clone size come from that table. This sample has a few hundred thousand clones in its table, and nearly 95% of those were observed once. Clones ranked in the top ten supply roughly 1.6% of the sample.

Details on this clone: What this receptor recognizes is not known. Per-base quality was not reported, and no clone a single base away is much larger than it.

The cohort consisted of some 670 healthy bone marrow donors. All cohort members were sampled while nominally healthy, although unrecorded immune exposures were likely present. The donor was CMV seronegative and was included in the group of over 300 seronegative cohort members. A peripheral blood sample was collected from each donor, and TCR beta sequencing was performed on peripheral blood mononuclear cells. Genomic DNA was extracted from the blood cell samples with the Qiagen DNeasy Blood Extraction Kit. In this chain, TRBV7-4 is recombined with TRBJ2-7; no D segment can be confidently identified. Specimen: PBMCs. The sequence was obtained from a girl aged 2-10 years in good health and CMV-seronegative. The nucleotide sequence is TGTGCCGAGGAGCGCGAGCAGTACTTC. Translated, it gives CAEEREQYF.